The rows below give T cell receptor beta chains drawn from one sample of a study of OX40 agonist ivuxolimab in advanced cancers. Clones were sequenced by immunoSEQ multiplex PCR, and TCRdb holds only the in-frame ones, with some missing. Found here are 20,000 or so clones, under 90% of them singletons; the top ten hold 37%. Sample: CD4+ or CD8+ T cells sorted from blood, taken in a trial of the OX40 agonist ivuxolimab. These receptors all stem from an adult with an advanced solid tumor such as melanoma, head and neck, liver or kidney cancer. Both conserved end residues are part of each CDR3. D genes are given only for firm matches.

v_gene,d_gene,j_gene,CDR3aa,CDR3nt
TRBV6-6,-,TRBJ2-7,CASEFLRGANEQYF,TGTGCCAGCGAGTTTCTTCGGGGGGCCAACGAGCAGTACTTC
TRBV6-1,-,TRBJ2-7,CASNQGPTYEQYF,TGTGCCAGCAACCAGGGTCCTACCTACGAGCAGTACTTC
TRBV5-6,-,TRBJ1-1,CASSLGGNTEAFF,TGTGCCAGCAGCTTGGGGGGGAACACTGAAGCTTTCTTT
TRBV27,-,TRBJ1-5,CASSTLNQPQHF,TGTGCCAGCAGTACCCTCAATCAGCCCCAGCATTTT
TRBV19,TRBD1,TRBJ1-5,CASSPSTGGYQPQHF,TGTGCCAGTAGTCCGTCGACAGGGGGCTATCAGCCCCAGCATTTT
TRBV6-1,-,TRBJ2-7,CASSESETNYEQYF,TGTGCCAGCAGTGAAAGTGAGACAAACTACGAGCAGTACTTC
TRBV25-1,TRBD1,TRBJ1-1,CASSPGGDEAFF,TGTGCCAGCAGTCCAGGGGGTGATGAAGCTTTCTTT
TRBV7-9,-,TRBJ2-2,CASSTGTSPGELFF,TGTGCCAGCAGCACGGGGACCAGCCCCGGGGAGCTGTTTTTT
TRBV5-6,-,TRBJ1-2,CASSLAGNANYGYTF,TGTGCCAGCAGCTTGGCAGGGAATGCTAACTATGGCTACACCTTC
TRBV5-1,TRBD1,TRBJ2-1,CASSLGGTGGMGEQFF,TGCGCCAGCAGCTTGGGCGGGACAGGTGGAATGGGGGAGCAGTTCTTC